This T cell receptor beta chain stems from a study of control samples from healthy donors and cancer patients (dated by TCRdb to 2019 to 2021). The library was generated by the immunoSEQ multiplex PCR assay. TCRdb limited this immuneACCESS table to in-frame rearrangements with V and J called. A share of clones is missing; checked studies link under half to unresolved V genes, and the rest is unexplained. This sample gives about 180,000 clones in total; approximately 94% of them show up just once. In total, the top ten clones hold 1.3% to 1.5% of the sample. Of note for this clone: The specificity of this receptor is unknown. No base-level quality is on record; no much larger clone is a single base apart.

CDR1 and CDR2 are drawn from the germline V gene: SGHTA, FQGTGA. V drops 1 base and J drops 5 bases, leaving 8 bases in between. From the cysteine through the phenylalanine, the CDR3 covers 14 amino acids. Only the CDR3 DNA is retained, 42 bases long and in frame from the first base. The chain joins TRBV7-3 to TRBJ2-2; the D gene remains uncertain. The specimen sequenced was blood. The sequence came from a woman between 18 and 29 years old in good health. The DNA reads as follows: TGTGCCAGCAGCTTAAAGGAGAAAACCGGGGAGCTGTTTTTT. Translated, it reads CASSLKEKTGELFF.